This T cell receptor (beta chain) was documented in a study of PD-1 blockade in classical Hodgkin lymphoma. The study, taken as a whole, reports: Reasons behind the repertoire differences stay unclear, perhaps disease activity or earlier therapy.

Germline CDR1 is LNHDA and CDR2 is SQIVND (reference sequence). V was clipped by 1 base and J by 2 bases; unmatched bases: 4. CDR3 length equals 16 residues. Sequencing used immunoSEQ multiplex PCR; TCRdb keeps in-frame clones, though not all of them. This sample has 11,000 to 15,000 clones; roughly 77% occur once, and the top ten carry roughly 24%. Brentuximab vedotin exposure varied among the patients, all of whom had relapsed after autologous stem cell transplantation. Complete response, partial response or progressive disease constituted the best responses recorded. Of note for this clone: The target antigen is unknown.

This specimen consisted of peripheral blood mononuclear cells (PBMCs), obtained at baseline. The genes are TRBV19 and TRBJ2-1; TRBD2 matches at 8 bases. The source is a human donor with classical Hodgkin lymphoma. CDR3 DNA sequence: TGTGCCAGTAGTATAGCGTCGGGGGGGGCCTACAATGAGCAGTTCTTC. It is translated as CASSIASGGAYNEQFF.